This TCR beta chain was captured by sequencing in a study of T-cell reconstitution after alpha-beta-depleted transplantation in children. Trimming cost V 5 bases and J 1 base, with 14 bases left between them. Germline V gene sequence: CDR1 DFQATT, CDR2 SNEGSKA (reference sequence). The CDR3 extends over 14 amino acids. Library preparation (for TCRbeta) was performed with unique molecular identifiers. One entry per CDR3 protein, called by TCRdb with MiXCR from the PCR reads. The profile covers more than 550,000 distinct CDR3 sequences, with under 12% appearing a single time and roughly 4% taken by the ten largest.

Specimen: PBMCs from the stem cell graft donor, collected from the stem cell graft. The sequence was collected from a human donor who donated a stem cell graft to a child with acute myeloid leukemia. This rearrangement joins TRBV20-1 to TRBJ1-1, with D tentatively TRBD1 (5 bases). Here the CDR3 reads CSAGDPPANTEAFF. The CDR3 nucleotides are TGCAGTGCTGGGGACCCCCCGGCGAACACTGAAGCTTTCTTT.